One sample yielded the 8 T cell receptor beta chains listed below, sequenced in a study of blood T cell repertoires in COVID-19. Sequencing used immunoSEQ multiplex PCR; TCRdb keeps in-frame clones, though not all of them. The data contain about 240,000 clones, approximately 86% of them seen just once; the ten biggest clones take up 3.3%. The sequencing sample was made of PBMCs or T cells enriched from blood (not recorded which). Receptors originate from a woman in her thirties or forties with acute COVID-19.

The rearrangement links TRBV27 to TRBJ2-5; 9 bases align to TRBD1. Looked up from germline, CDR1 is MNHEY and CDR2 is SMNVEV (reference sequence). CDR3 length equals 16 residues. The V gene end was trimmed by 5 bases and the J gene end by 2 bases; junction bases not matched to a gene: 9. The CDR3 reads CASSHVSGTGQETQYF. The CDR3 DNA sequence: TGTGCCAGCAGTCACGTTTCCGGGACAGGGCAAGAGACCCAGTACTTC.

The J gene is TRBJ1-2, the V gene TRBV5-1, with TRBD1 identical over 8 bases. V trimming: 0 bases; J trimming: 4 bases; junction bases outside the gene matches: 5. Germline V gives CDR1 SGHRS, CDR2 YFSETQ. There are 15 residues in the CDR3. CDR3 protein: CASSLEGQAIYGYTF. The CDR3 region has the DNA TGCGCCAGCAGCTTGGAGGGACAGGCCATCTATGGCTACACCTTC.

This sequence joins TRBV16 and TRBJ2-3; 7 bases are a match to TRBD2. Germline values: CDR1 KGHSY, CDR2 FQNENV. The CDR3 runs to 17 residues. The trim removed 0 bases at V and 0 bases at J, leaving 6 bases unmatched. The CDR3 is CASSQSSLAASTDTQYF. As DNA, the CDR3 is TGTGCCAGCAGCCAATCGTCGCTAGCGGCTAGCACAGATACGCAGTATTTT.

The V gene is TRBV24-1, the J gene TRBJ1-3; tentative D call: TRBD1 (6 bases). Looked up from germline, CDR1 is KGHDR and CDR2 is SFDVKD. The CDR3 covers 15 residues. V shed 4 bases and J shed 2 bases, with 11 bases lying between them. The CDR3 spells CATSEQGSAGNTIYF. CDR3 sequence (DNA): TGTGCCACCAGTGAACAGGGATCGGCTGGAAACACCATATATTTT.

The CDR3 sequence: CASGPWLAGVEQYF. For the CDR3, the DNA is TGTGCCAGCGGGCCATGGCTAGCGGGAGTCGAGCAGTACTTC. The V gene is TRBV7-2, the J gene TRBJ2-7, with TRBD2 matching 10 bases. The V gene end was trimmed by 8 bases and the J gene end by 6 bases; junction bases not matched to a gene: 10. Germline V gene lookup returns CDR1 SGHTA and CDR2 FQGNSA. The CDR3 runs 14 residues.

V gene TRBV23-1 combines with J gene TRBJ1-2, with D uncertain. TRBV23-1 is an open reading frame whose function is uncertain. The V gene lost 6 bases and the J gene lost 0 bases, with 8 bases spanning the gap. The CDR3 loop spans 13 amino acids. The DNA for the CDR3 is TGCGCCAGCAGGCGTGGAGCTAACTATGGCTACACCTTC. This sequence encodes CASRRGANYGYTF.

Written as DNA, the CDR3 is TGTGCCAGCAGCTTACGCGCGGACTACAATGAGCAGTTCTTC. Protein sequence: CASSLRADYNEQFF. The chain joins TRBV7-6 to TRBJ2-1, with unresolved D. The CDR3 runs 14 residues. Germline CDR1 is SGHVS and CDR2 is FNYEAQ. V lost 2 bases to trimming and J lost 3 bases, with 8 bases between them. The whole variable domain, filled in from reference TRBV7-6 and TRBJ2-1, reads GAGVSQSPRYKVTKRGQDVALRCDPISGHVSLYWYRQALGQGPEFLTYFNYEAQQDKSGLPNDRFSAERPEGSISTLTIQRTEQRDSAMYRCASSLRADYNEQFFGPGTRLTVL.

This chain connects TRBV4-1 to TRBJ2-1, with 8 bases that match TRBD1. The germline V gene encodes CDR1 MGHRA and CDR2 YSYEKL. The V segment lost 4 bases and the J segment 7 bases; nucleotides outside the gene matches: 6. The CDR3 extends over 14 amino acids. The DNA for the CDR3 is TGCGCCAGCAGCCCCCGGACAGGGTTGAATGAGCAGTTCTTC. Protein: CASSPRTGLNEQFF.